This is a list of T cell receptor beta chains from one sample in a study of blood T cells in healthy people across ages. TCRdb used MiXCR to reprocess the 5' RACE reads, holding one entry per CDR3 protein. The table lists around 1.5 million distinct CDR3 sequences, 30% to 40% of them singletons. The source material was blood. The receptors were sampled from a woman aged 25-40 years in good health. Each CDR3 is given with its conserved first and last residue. Each record gives: clone size, D gene, V gene, J gene, CDR3 protein, CDR3 DNA. The D gene is left open where the match is weak. Not every row has a clone size; where given, it reads once, few, many or a size class.

clone_size: -
d_call: TRBD2
v_call: TRBV20-1
j_call: TRBJ2-1
cdr3_aa: CSARDRSGVGEQFF
cdr3_nt: TGCAGTGCTAGAGATCGGAGCGGGGTTGGAGAGCAGTTCTTC

clone_size: few
d_call: -
v_call: TRBV3-1
j_call: TRBJ2-1
cdr3_aa: CASSRGQRNNEQFF
cdr3_nt: TGTGCCAGCAGCCGAGGACAGAGAAACAATGAGCAGTTCTTC

clone_size: -
d_call: -
v_call: TRBV20-1
j_call: TRBJ1-1
cdr3_aa: CSVLEGLNTEAFF
cdr3_nt: TGCAGTGTCTTAGAGGGCTTGAACACTGAAGCTTTCTTT

clone_size: few
d_call: -
v_call: TRBV21-1
j_call: TRBJ2-6
cdr3_aa: CASSKEASGANVLTF
cdr3_nt: TGTGCCAGCAGCAAAGAAGCCTCTGGGGCCAACGTCCTGACTTTC

clone_size: -
d_call: -
v_call: TRBV5-5
j_call: TRBJ2-6
cdr3_aa: CASKTGGLSSGANVLTF
cdr3_nt: TGTGCCAGCAAAACAGGCGGGCTTAGCTCTGGGGCCAACGTCCTGACTTTC

clone_size: -
d_call: TRBD2
v_call: TRBV7-7
j_call: TRBJ2-5
cdr3_aa: CASSLGLAITGETQYF
cdr3_nt: TGTGCCAGCAGCCTCGGACTAGCAATTACGGGAGAGACCCAGTACTTC

clone_size: -
d_call: -
v_call: TRBV7-9
j_call: TRBJ2-1
cdr3_aa: CASSPGRVEQFF
cdr3_nt: TGTGCCAGCAGCCCGGGACGAGTAGAGCAGTTCTTC

clone_size: -
d_call: TRBD2
v_call: TRBV20-1
j_call: TRBJ2-1
cdr3_aa: CSARDSGRGDVEQFF
cdr3_nt: TGCAGTGCTAGAGATTCCGGGCGGGGGGATGTGGAGCAGTTCTTC

clone_size: -
d_call: -
v_call: TRBV5-5
j_call: TRBJ1-6
cdr3_aa: CASSPREGNSPLHF
cdr3_nt: TGTGCCAGCAGCCCGAGAGAAGGGAATTCACCCCTCCACTTT

clone_size: few
d_call: -
v_call: TRBV12-3/TRBV12-4
j_call: TRBJ1-1
cdr3_aa: CASSFLQNTEAFF
cdr3_nt: TGTGCCAGCAGTTTCTTGCAGAACACTGAAGCTTTCTTT

clone_size: -
d_call: -
v_call: TRBV3-1
j_call: TRBJ1-4
cdr3_aa: CASSQGPRASEKLFF
cdr3_nt: TGTGCCAGCAGCCAAGGACCGAGGGCAAGCGAAAAACTGTTTTTT

clone_size: -
d_call: TRBD1
v_call: TRBV27
j_call: TRBJ1-6
cdr3_aa: CASSSKIRTGDSPLHF
cdr3_nt: TGTGCCAGCAGTTCAAAAATTCGGACAGGGGATTCACCCCTCCACTTT

clone_size: -
d_call: -
v_call: TRBV6-2/TRBV6-3
j_call: TRBJ1-1
cdr3_aa: CASSYIWGQEAFF
cdr3_nt: TGTGCCAGCAGTTACATCTGGGGACAAGAAGCTTTCTTT

clone_size: -
d_call: -
v_call: TRBV29-1
j_call: TRBJ2-5
cdr3_aa: CSVEEEMSGFIEETQYF
cdr3_nt: TGCAGCGTTGAAGAAGAGATGTCGGGCTTTATAGAGGAGACCCAGTACTTC

clone_size: many
d_call: -
v_call: TRBV6-5
j_call: TRBJ2-1
cdr3_aa: CASSYGAYNEQFF
cdr3_nt: TGTGCCAGCAGTTACGGGGCCTACAATGAGCAGTTCTTC

clone_size: -
d_call: -
v_call: TRBV9
j_call: TRBJ2-1
cdr3_aa: CASSVFSVGGTDNEQFF
cdr3_nt: TGTGCCAGCAGCGTATTTAGTGTTGGCGGGACCGACAATGAGCAGTTCTTC

clone_size: many
d_call: -
v_call: TRBV29-1
j_call: TRBJ2-5
cdr3_aa: CSVPRAGMLQETQYF
cdr3_nt: TGCAGCGTCCCCCGTGCGGGGATGTTGCAAGAGACCCAGTACTTC

clone_size: few
d_call: TRBD2
v_call: TRBV28
j_call: TRBJ2-7
cdr3_aa: CASRTSGGLYEQYF
cdr3_nt: TGTGCCAGCAGGACTAGCGGGGGCCTCTACGAGCAGTACTTC

clone_size: -
d_call: -
v_call: TRBV20-1
j_call: TRBJ1-2
cdr3_aa: CSDATGHYGYTF
cdr3_nt: TGCAGTGACGCGACCGGACACTATGGCTACACCTTC

clone_size: few
d_call: TRBD1
v_call: TRBV10-2
j_call: TRBJ1-1
cdr3_aa: CASSRTGPEMGGTEAFF
cdr3_nt: TGCGCCAGCAGCCGGACAGGTCCGGAGATGGGAGGGACTGAAGCTTTCTTT

clone_size: -
d_call: -
v_call: TRBV25-1
j_call: TRBJ1-5
cdr3_aa: CASSATISNQPQHF
cdr3_nt: TGTGCCAGCAGTGCGACTATTAGCAATCAGCCCCAGCATTTT

clone_size: -
d_call: TRBD1
v_call: TRBV5-1
j_call: TRBJ2-1
cdr3_aa: CASKISGQGYNEQFF
cdr3_nt: TGCGCCAGCAAGATCTCCGGACAGGGATACAATGAGCAGTTCTTC

clone_size: -
d_call: TRBD2
v_call: TRBV3-1
j_call: TRBJ2-7
cdr3_aa: CASSKKGLAGFSYEQYF
cdr3_nt: TGTGCCAGCAGCAAGAAAGGGCTAGCGGGCTTCTCCTACGAGCAGTACTTC

clone_size: -
d_call: -
v_call: TRBV12-3/TRBV12-4
j_call: TRBJ1-2
cdr3_aa: CASTSLSNSLGYTF
cdr3_nt: TGTGCCAGCACCTCTCTTTCGAATAGCTTGGGCTACACCTTC

clone_size: -
d_call: -
v_call: TRBV21-1
j_call: TRBJ2-7
cdr3_aa: CASSKEGQGPWLAGSEQYF
cdr3_nt: TGTGCCAGCAGCAAAGAAGGTCAGGGCCCCTGGTTAGCGGGAAGCGAGCAGTACTTC

clone_size: -
d_call: -
v_call: TRBV28
j_call: TRBJ2-4
cdr3_aa: CATRADLLAKNIQYF
cdr3_nt: TGTGCCACCAGGGCGGATCTGCTAGCCAAAAACATTCAGTACTTC

clone_size: many
d_call: TRBD1
v_call: TRBV20-1
j_call: TRBJ2-7
cdr3_aa: CSVRQGYEQYF
cdr3_nt: TGCAGCGTTCGACAGGGCTACGAGCAGTACTTC

clone_size: few
d_call: -
v_call: TRBV28
j_call: TRBJ2-1
cdr3_aa: CASSLSGVADPSYNEQFF
cdr3_nt: TGTGCCAGCAGTTTAAGTGGGGTGGCGGACCCTTCCTACAATGAGCAGTTCTTC

clone_size: few
d_call: -
v_call: TRBV29-1
j_call: TRBJ2-1
cdr3_aa: CSGEIRTAYNEQFF
cdr3_nt: TGCAGCGGGGAGATCAGGACAGCTTACAATGAGCAGTTCTTC

clone_size: few
d_call: -
v_call: TRBV11-2
j_call: TRBJ2-5
cdr3_aa: CASSLEYSLQETQYF
cdr3_nt: TGTGCCAGCAGCTTAGAGTACTCTTTACAAGAGACCCAGTACTTC

clone_size: many
d_call: TRBD1
v_call: TRBV4-2
j_call: TRBJ1-2
cdr3_aa: CASSQSPGTANYGYTF
cdr3_nt: TGTGCCAGCAGCCAGTCCCCAGGGACAGCTAACTATGGCTACACCTTC

clone_size: few
d_call: TRBD2
v_call: TRBV7-6
j_call: TRBJ2-7
cdr3_aa: CASSSGLAPNEQYF
cdr3_nt: TGTGCCAGCAGCTCTGGACTAGCACCGAACGAGCAGTACTTC

clone_size: -
d_call: -
v_call: TRBV18
j_call: TRBJ1-2
cdr3_aa: CASSPPGGAPRGYGYTF
cdr3_nt: TGTGCCAGCTCACCACCGGGTGGGGCCCCGAGGGGCTATGGCTACACCTTC

clone_size: once
d_call: -
v_call: TRBV3-1
j_call: TRBJ2-7
cdr3_aa: CASSQGTPNEQYF
cdr3_nt: TGTGCCAGCAGCCAAGGCACCCCCAACGAGCAGTACTTC

clone_size: -
d_call: -
v_call: TRBV29-1
j_call: TRBJ1-2
cdr3_aa: CSVEGAGYGYTF
cdr3_nt: TGCAGCGTCGAAGGGGCAGGCTATGGCTACACCTTC

clone_size: few
d_call: TRBD1
v_call: TRBV29-1
j_call: TRBJ2-1
cdr3_aa: CSVIYTDRGMNEQFF
cdr3_nt: TGCAGCGTTATTTATACGGACAGGGGGATGAATGAGCAGTTCTTC

clone_size: -
d_call: -
v_call: TRBV6-5
j_call: TRBJ1-1
cdr3_aa: CASAREVWGTEAFF
cdr3_nt: TGTGCCAGTGCACGGGAAGTGTGGGGCACTGAAGCTTTCTTT

clone_size: -
d_call: -
v_call: TRBV5-1
j_call: TRBJ2-7
cdr3_aa: CASSSGGTELGYEQYF
cdr3_nt: TGCGCCAGCAGTTCTGGCGGGACGGAATTAGGCTACGAGCAGTACTTC

clone_size: -
d_call: -
v_call: TRBV20-1
j_call: TRBJ2-3
cdr3_aa: CNATMSGVNRDTQYF
cdr3_nt: TGCAATGCTACGATGTCGGGGGTGAATCGAGATACGCAGTATTTT

clone_size: -
d_call: TRBD1
v_call: TRBV5-1
j_call: TRBJ2-7
cdr3_aa: CVSSLRQGTPYEKYF
cdr3_nt: TGCGTCAGCAGCTTACGACAGGGGACCCCCTACGAGAAGTACTTC

clone_size: -
d_call: TRBD2
v_call: TRBV4-1
j_call: TRBJ2-3
cdr3_aa: CASRPTSGGVDTQYF
cdr3_nt: TGCGCCAGCAGACCGACTAGCGGGGGGGTAGATACGCAGTATTTT

clone_size: many
d_call: -
v_call: TRBV20-1
j_call: TRBJ2-6
cdr3_aa: CSADISGANVLTF
cdr3_nt: TGCAGTGCCGACATATCTGGGGCCAACGTCCTGACTTTC

clone_size: -
d_call: TRBD1
v_call: TRBV3-1
j_call: TRBJ2-5
cdr3_aa: CASSHLDRGETQYF
cdr3_nt: TGTGCCAGCAGCCACCTGGACAGGGGGGAGACCCAGTACTTC

clone_size: many
d_call: -
v_call: TRBV20-1
j_call: TRBJ2-7
cdr3_aa: CSFQKGGWWYF
cdr3_nt: TGCAGTTTTCAAAAAGGGGGTTGGTGGTACTTC

clone_size: -
d_call: -
v_call: TRBV15
j_call: TRBJ1-1
cdr3_aa: CATSREGAEAFF
cdr3_nt: TGTGCCACCAGCAGAGAAGGGGCTGAAGCTTTCTTT